The present entry profiles one T cell receptor beta chain with its context. Measured with immunoSEQ multiplex PCR; TCRdb has only the in-frame clones, and not every one. This table holds about 64,000 clones, 86% found once. The diagnostic colonoscopy in ulcerative colitis patients preceded any immunosuppressive treatment. The source of the sample is a study of pediatric ulcerative colitis. The CDR3 spans 15 residues. After removal of 1 base from V and 4 bases from J, the junction contained 4 bases not matched to a gene. Per the germline V gene, CDR1 is SGHTA and CDR2 is FQGNSA. Source material: blood. J is TRBJ2-7 and V is TRBV7-2; the match to TRBD2 covers 10 bases. The receptor was isolated from a boy aged 5-17 years with severe ulcerative colitis. Written as DNA, the CDR3 is TGTGCCAGCAGCTTAGGTGTAGCGGGAGGATACGAGCAGTACTTC. Residues: CASSLGVAGGYEQYF. Combining the CDR3 with reference TRBV7-2 and TRBJ2-7 gives the whole variable domain GAGVSQSPSNKVTEKGKDVELRCDPISGHTALYWYRQSLGQGLEFLIYFQGNSAPDKSGLPSDRFSAERTGGSVSTLTIQRTQQEDSAVYLCASSLGVAGGYEQYFGPGTRLTVT.